Sequencing of this T cell receptor (beta chain) was carried out in a study of spatial heterogeneity in lung cancer. General study points: Tumor T cell coverage was estimated at roughly 6.5% for alpha and more than 11% for beta chains. How many expanded intratumoral alpha and beta TCRs were present tracked the tumor mutation count, which was a count of nonsynonymous mutations.

Germline V gives CDR1 SGHTA, CDR2 FQGTGA. This CDR3 has 14 amino acids. Trimming pared 5 bases from V and 4 bases from J, leaving 13 bases between. Described time point: sample taken at primary tumor resection. The approximately 69 donors had untreated early-stage non-small cell lung cancer. This clonotype was counted a few times. As yet, its antigen is unknown. This beta chain is an off-target read within a library intended for alpha chains, so its frequency means little. Each TCR cDNA molecule carried a unique molecular identifier. TCRdb passed the 5' RACE reads through MiXCR, listing each CDR3 protein once. The profile shows about 18,000 distinct CDR3 sequences, 8.5% to 10% of them singletons.

The TCR originated in a female donor with early-stage non-small cell lung cancer. This sample comprised lung tumor tissue, obtained at surgery. This chain links TRBV7-3 with TRBJ2-3, with D perhaps TRBD1 (6 bases). The CDR3 is CASSHDRRADTQYF. CDR3 DNA sequence: TGTGCCAGCAGCCATGACAGGCGGGCAGATACGCAGTATTTT.